A selection of T cell receptor beta chains follows, all from one sample in a study of blood T cell repertoires in COVID-19. Sequencing used immunoSEQ multiplex PCR; TCRdb keeps in-frame clones, though not all of them. This table holds 100,000 to 150,000 clones, roughly 80% found once. The sequenced material came from peripheral blood. The origin of the receptors is a man between 60 and 75 years old with acute or convalescent COVID-19. Both conserved end residues are part of each CDR3.

TRBV3-1/TRBV3-2,TRBJ1-1,CASSQDPGQEAFF
TRBV9,TRBJ1-3,CASSVGDYSGNTIYF
TRBV29-1,TRBJ2-3,CSVEELEDTQYF
TRBV30,TRBJ1-3,CAWSVGGDTIYF
TRBV5-4,TRBJ2-2,CASSIGTGDTGELFF
TRBV7-8,TRBJ2-1,CASSLIATSYNEQFF
TRBV9,TRBJ2-5,CASSVGAGGPGQETQYF
TRBV3-1/TRBV3-2,TRBJ2-5,CASSQLGGWETQYF
TRBV28,TRBJ1-6,CASRRGQYSPLHF
TRBV10-3,TRBJ2-1,CAVGTILNEQFF
TRBV6-5,TRBJ1-2,CASSPQGGSNYGYTF
TRBV24-1,TRBJ2-5,CATSDGGGETQYF
TRBV25-1,TRBJ1-4,CASSDSTGRDEKLFF
TRBV5-1,TRBJ1-1,CASSLMTGVNTEAFF
TRBV18,TRBJ2-7,CASSPAGGGHEQYF
TRBV19,TRBJ1-1,CASSPHTGVDTEAFF
TRBV18,TRBJ2-2,CASSPLAGESAGELFF
TRBV5-1,TRBJ2-2,CASSLGGLTGELFF
TRBV21-1,TRBJ2-7,CASSKPEIRASEGTYEQYF
TRBV2,TRBJ1-5,CASRGRGSENQPQHF
TRBV4-1,TRBJ1-3,CASSPDRAQEFSGNTIYF
TRBV6-6,TRBJ1-3,CASSYDNRVGNTIYF
TRBV10-1,TRBJ2-3,CASSESGRPDTQYF
TRBV5-1,TRBJ2-2,CASSSELSGTLNTGELFF
TRBV7-8,TRBJ2-1,CASSQLVVSTYNEQFF
TRBV30,TRBJ1-4,CAWSVDRGTNEKLFF
TRBV18,TRBJ2-7,CASSAGTGYYEQYF
TRBV24-1,TRBJ2-1,CATSDLGVTGGAYNEQFF
TRBV27,TRBJ2-7,CASSRAQGISYEQYF
TRBV28,TRBJ2-7,CASKPTGGRGYEQYF
TRBV10-3,TRBJ2-7,CAISEIVHEQYF
TRBV7-2,TRBJ2-7,CASSLTGGASHEQYF
TRBV28,TRBJ1-5,CASSLLRGRQPQHF
TRBV5-1,TRBJ2-3,CASSDPLDVSDTQYF
TRBV4-2,TRBJ2-3,CASSQGGLEGTDTQYF
TRBV10-2,TRBJ2-1,CASTLAGGNEQFF
TRBV7-2,TRBJ2-3,CASSLVAGGGDTQYF
TRBV19,TRBJ1-1,CASTRQGKNTEAFF
TRBV6-5,TRBJ2-2,CASSYLSTVRGGELFF
TRBV29-1,TRBJ2-2,CSARPGLVIGELFF
TRBV6-2/TRBV6-3,TRBJ1-2,CASSKLRPGTAYGYTF
TRBV11-2,TRBJ2-2,CASSRQAVGELFF
TRBV24-1,TRBJ2-3,CATSKETGSTDTQYF
TRBV5-6,TRBJ2-2,CASSTSGGSTGELFF
TRBV24-1,TRBJ1-2,CATSAGTGGVSGYTF
TRBV6-5,TRBJ2-1,CASSLTSGLVDEQFF
TRBV5-4,TRBJ1-2,CASRFNRGYGYTF
TRBV3-1/TRBV3-2,TRBJ2-7,CASSPGLAGDGEQYF
TRBV20-1,TRBJ1-1,CSASKGVGTEAFF
TRBV9,TRBJ1-2,CASSVSSGTGEGYTF
TRBV7-6,TRBJ2-2,CASSLGASRGTGELFF
TRBV3-1/TRBV3-2,TRBJ2-7,CASSHRVTKGGSSYEQYF
TRBV19,TRBJ2-1,CASSILAYNEQFF
TRBV5-1,TRBJ2-1,CASSRDRSSYNEQFF
TRBV5-1,TRBJ1-1,CASSLQGGEYTEAFF
TRBV10-1,TRBJ2-1,CASSDLAVGGPTEQFF
TRBV3-1/TRBV3-2,TRBJ2-7,CASSQELRDRDRTYEQYF